This T cell receptor (beta chain) comes out of a study of shared clonotypes between healthy human individuals. It was across several immunoSEQ plates that each subset's genomic DNA was evenly split. The authors loaded about 200 ng DNA, about 30,000 T cell genomes, into sorted-subset replicate PCRs. Method: immunoSEQ multiplex PCR; TCRdb's copy keeps in-frame clones and lacks some. The sample has roughly 2.1 million clones; 93% are singletons. Terminally differentiated effector memory CD45RA+ cells were left out of the naive CD8 fraction, which was CD45RO-negative and positively selected for CCR7. With regard to this clone: Its target is unknown.

Study-level results: Lower generation probabilities were found for non-shared clonotypes than for those shared by all four donors. The rarefaction results pointed to incomplete sorted-subset sequencing despite large depth.

The source of this sequence is a man aged 18 to 29 in good health. Some clones in this sample may be carry-over from other donors' samples. The sequenced sample consisted of naive CD8+ T cells from PBMCs.

DNA of the CDR3: TGTGCCAGCAGCTTAGCTCCGGGTTCGGGCTACGAGCAGTACTTC. Its protein product is CASSLAPGSGYEQYF. The chain recombines TRBV11-3 with TRBJ2-7; D gene uncertain. This CDR3 contains 15 residues. Germline CDR1 is SGHNT and CDR2 is YENEEA. Trimming left V 1 base short and J 3 bases short, with 13 bases between.